This T cell receptor (beta chain) is drawn from a study of somatic mutations in cytotoxic T cells in rheumatoid arthritis. Study conclusions and caveats: Measured CD8+ T-cell clonality, a value compared between rheumatoid arthritis patients and age-matched healthy controls, did not differ significantly.

In its sample, this clone was seen once. What it binds is unknown. Per the study methods: Patient CD8+ clones bigger than 1% seldom lined up with published virus-specific TCRB sequences. Sequencing was performed with immunoSEQ multiplex PCR; in TCRdb, only in-frame clones are kept and a portion is missing. V, J and clone size reflect that table, while D and trimming were determined from the DNA. There are 14,000 or so clones in the sample; 82% occur only once, and 29% lies in the top ten. Sequencing was performed on CD8+ T cells sorted from blood. This TCR derives from an adult with rheumatoid arthritis.

The CDR3 DNA follows: TGTGCCAGCAGCTTAGATTCTAGGGGCAGGGGGCCTTCCGAGGGGACTGAAGCTTTCTTT. Translated: CASSLDSRGRGPSEGTEAFF. The chain carries TRBV11-2 and TRBJ1-1, with 8 bases aligning to TRBD1. The CDR3 totals 20 residues. The V segment lost 0 bases and the J segment 5 bases; nucleotides outside the gene matches: 20. The germline CDR1 and CDR2 sequences are SGHAT and FQNNGV.